The 25 T cell receptor beta chains below were found in one sample sequenced in a study of cytomegalovirus exposure and HLA in healthy donors. The table came from immunoSEQ multiplex PCR; TCRdb's copy has only in-frame clones and leaves some out. Of about 110,000 clones in the sample, 90% to 96% were seen once. Sequencing was carried out using PBMCs. The receptor source for this set is a woman aged 18-35 years in good health and CMV-seronegative.

Here the CDR3 DNA reads TGTGCCATCAGAGAAGACAGCTCTGGAAACACCATATATTTT. Residues: CAIREDSSGNTIYF. The chain is built from TRBV10-3 and TRBJ1-3; weak D call: TRBD1 (5 bases). CDR3 size: 14 residues. Trimming took off 6 bases at V and 0 bases at J, with 9 bases between the two ends. Germline CDR1 ENHRY, CDR2 SYGVKD.

The genes are TRBV28 and TRBJ1-2, with 7 bases lining up with TRBD1. Germline V CDR1 and CDR2: MDHEN, SYDVKM. The ends lost 9 bases at V and 2 bases at J; junction bases unmatched: 3. CDR3 length equals 12 residues. The CDR3 nucleotides read TGTGCCAGTCTCAGGGGGAACTATGGCTACACCTTC. Translation: CASLRGNYGYTF.

The V gene is TRBV13, the J gene TRBJ2-7; 7 nucleotides match TRBD2. The germline CDR1 and CDR2 sequences are PRHDT and FYEKMQ (reference sequence). The CDR3 totals 16 residues. J gave up 2 bases and V 0 bases, and 7 bases lay outside the gene matches. CDR3 in amino acids: CASSLGGRLAAYEQYF. The CDR3 DNA follows: TGTGCCAGCAGCTTAGGGGGAAGACTAGCAGCCTACGAGCAGTACTTC.

The chain combines TRBV25-1 with TRBJ2-3, with unresolved D. Germline-derived CDR1 and CDR2 are MGHDK and SYGVNS. Trimming left V 7 bases short and J 0 bases short, with 11 bases between. This CDR3 is 14 amino acids long. The CDR3 loop reads CASTKAGSTDTQYF. The CDR3 DNA reads TGTGCCAGCACTAAGGCAGGCAGCACAGATACGCAGTATTTT.

This chain connects TRBV7-9 to TRBJ2-6; D might be TRBD1 (6 bases). Between the trimmed V and J ends, which lost 5 bases and 0 bases, there was a span of 14 bases. The CDR3 has 17 residues. Germline V gene sequence: CDR1 SEHNR, CDR2 FQNEAQ (reference sequence). DNA for the CDR3: TGTGCCAGCAGCGGACAGACCCAAAGCTCTGGGGCCAACGTCCTGACTTTC. As protein: CASSGQTQSSGANVLTF.

Remarks on this clone: The sample has other DNA sequences that encode this CDR3 too. DNA of the CDR3: TGCGCCAGCAGCTTGGACAGGGGAAGTTACGAGCAGTACTTC. As protein: CASSLDRGSYEQYF. The genes are TRBV5-1 and TRBJ2-7, with 7 bases aligning to TRBD1. This CDR3 has 14 residues. V dropped 0 bases and J dropped 4; count of bases not matched to a gene: 4. CDR1 is SGHRS and CDR2 is YFSETQ in the germline V gene. The entire variable domain, with the rest obtained from reference TRBV5-1 and TRBJ2-7, is as follows: KAGVTQTPRYLIKTRGQQVTLSCSPISGHRSVSWYQQTPGQGLQFLFEYFSETQRNKGNFPGRFSGRQFSNSRSEMNVSTLELGDSALYLCASSLDRGSYEQYFGPGTRLTVT.

The V call is TRBV9, the J call TRBJ1-3; 8 bases map to TRBD1. The CDR3 covers 16 residues. V shed 1 base, J shed 4 bases, and the junction held 7 bases outside the gene matches. Germline V gives CDR1 SGDLS, CDR2 YYNGEE. CDR3 region: CASSVSRTGGGNTIYF. The CDR3 DNA follows: TGTGCCAGCAGCGTATCCAGAACAGGGGGGGGAAACACCATATATTTT.

Only one count was recorded for this clone. The V gene is TRBV6-1, the J gene TRBJ2-1; tentative D call: TRBD2 (5 bases). Trimming took 4 bases from V and 4 from J, leaving 5 bases between them. The CDR3 spans 12 residues. CDR1 MNHNS and CDR2 SASEGT come from the germline V gene. The CDR3 DNA follows: TGTGCCAGCAGTGCGGGATACAATGAGCAGTTCTTC. Its protein product is CASSAGYNEQFF.

V usage is TRBV7-9 and J usage is TRBJ1-5; 10 bases map to TRBD1. Germline loops: CDR1 SEHNR, CDR2 FQNEAQ (reference sequence). V dropped 5 bases and J dropped 2; count of bases not matched to a gene: 6. The CDR3 sequence is 16 residues long. The CDR3 nucleotides read TGTGCCAGCAGCCAGGGACAGGGGATAGGCAATCAGCCCCAGCATTTT. It codes for CASSQGQGIGNQPQHF.

J is TRBJ1-3 and V is TRBV19; D is possibly TRBD1 (5 bases). Germline-derived CDR1 and CDR2 are LNHDA and SQIVND (reference sequence). The V end lost 0 bases, the J end lost 3 bases, and 15 bases lay between the germline ends. The CDR3 runs 17 residues. CDR3 coding DNA: TGTGCCAGTAGTATAGAAGCCAGGGTCCCCAATGGAAACACCATATATTTT. Protein sequence: CASSIEARVPNGNTIYF.

This clone was picked up one time. V is TRBV2 and J is TRBJ1-1, with unresolved D. This CDR3 contains 13 residues. Trimming pared 7 bases from V and 0 bases from J, leaving 9 bases between. Germline lookup yields CDR1 SNHLY and CDR2 FYNNEI. CDR3 loop: CASKLAMNTEAFF. The CDR3 DNA reads TGTGCCAGCAAGTTAGCCATGAACACTGAAGCTTTCTTT.

This rearrangement joins TRBV18 to TRBJ1-2; 7 bases map to TRBD1. Trimming cost V 2 bases and J 2 bases; bases outside gene matches: 5. The germline gives CDR1 KGHSH, CDR2 LQKENI. This CDR3 is 15 amino acids long. CDR3 nucleotide sequence: TGTGCCAGCTCACCAACCAGGGACAGAAACTATGGCTACACCTTC. As protein: CASSPTRDRNYGYTF.

This chain joins TRBV5-1 and TRBJ2-1; D is uncertain. From germline, CDR1 is SGHRS and CDR2 YFSETQ. V lost 3 bases and J 0 bases, leaving 7 bases between the germline ends. The length of the CDR3 is 14 residues. The CDR3 is CASSSANSYNEQFF. The CDR3 DNA is TGCGCCAGCAGCTCTGCTAACTCCTACAATGAGCAGTTCTTC.

The chain links TRBV4-1 to TRBJ2-6, with a tentative D call TRBD2 (5 bases). Germline loops: CDR1 MGHRA, CDR2 YSYEKL. This CDR3 has 17 residues. V was cut by 3 bases and J by 0 bases, with 12 bases left in between. CDR3 bases: TGCGCCAGCAGCCAGGTACTAGGAAGCTCTGGGGCCAACGTCCTGACTTTC. This gives the protein CASSQVLGSSGANVLTF.

This chain uses TRBV6-5 with TRBJ2-7; TRBD1 agrees at 9 bases. The V and J ends lost 4 bases and 2 bases, in that order; junction bases with no gene match: 3. CDR1 and CDR2 from the germline V gene are MNHEY and SVGAGI. The CDR3 has 14 amino acids. CDR3 amino acids: CASSFGTGTYEQYF. DNA of the CDR3: TGTGCCAGCAGTTTCGGGACAGGGACCTACGAGCAGTACTTC.

This clone has just one count. This chain links TRBV30 with TRBJ1-1; possibly TRBD1 for D (5 bases). V lost 1 base and J 11 bases, leaving 8 bases between the germline ends. This CDR3 region has 10 residues. From germline, CDR1 is GTSNPN and CDR2 SVGIG (reference sequence). The CDR3 loop reads CAWSGGRAFF. CDR3 coding DNA: TGTGCCTGGAGTGGGGGGAGGGCTTTCTTT. Full variable domain (rest looked up from reference TRBV30 and TRBJ1-1): SQTIHQWPATLVQPVGSPLSLECTVEGTSNPNLYWYRQAAGRGLQLLFYSVGIGQISSEVPQNLSASRPQDRQFILSSKKLLLSDSGFYLCAWSGGRAFFGQGTRLTVV.

The chain couples TRBV2 to TRBJ1-2; D is unresolved. With 3 bases removed from V and 5 bases from J, the gap between germline ends came to 10 bases. Germline V CDR1 and CDR2: SNHLY, FYNNEI. This CDR3 spans 13 amino acids. The CDR3 coding sequence is TGTGCCAGCAGTGACTGGTTGGCATATGGCTACACCTTC. Residues: CASSDWLAYGYTF. The entire variable domain, with the rest obtained from reference TRBV2 and TRBJ1-2, is as follows: EPEVTQTPSHQVTQMGQEVILRCVPISNHLYFYWYRQILGQKVEFLVSFYNNEISEKSEIFDDQFSVERPDGSNFTLKIRSTKLEDSAMYFCASSDWLAYGYTFGSGTRLTVV.

The sample holds one count of this clone. The rearrangement joins TRBV7-2 to TRBJ2-7; tentatively, D is TRBD2 (5 bases). Germline values: CDR1 SGHTA, CDR2 FQGNSA. This CDR3 region has 15 residues. The ends were cut back, 2 bases at V and 6 bases at J, with 17 bases in the middle. This CDR3 is CASSLNMLRATEQYF. The CDR3 nucleotides read TGTGCCAGCAGCTTAAATATGTTGAGGGCCACCGAGCAGTACTTC.

The chain couples TRBV4-3 to TRBJ2-7, with TRBD1 matching 8 bases. This CDR3 has 14 amino acids. The germline gives CDR1 LGHNA, CDR2 YSLEER. V shed 3 bases, J shed 2 bases, and the junction held 3 bases outside the gene matches. CDR3 nucleotide sequence: TGCGCCAGCAGCCACGGGACAGGAACCTACGAGCAGTACTTC. It specifies CASSHGTGTYEQYF.

V usage is TRBV2 and J usage is TRBJ2-2, with D unclear. The CDR3 extends over 13 amino acids. V gave up 9 bases and J gave up 3 bases, with 11 bases separating them. Germline loops: CDR1 SNHLY, CDR2 FYNNEI. DNA of the CDR3: TGTGCCAGTACCCCAGTCGACACCGGGGAGCTGTTTTTT. Encoded protein: CASTPVDTGELFF.

The V gene is TRBV30, the J gene TRBJ2-1; TRBD2 agrees at 10 bases. CDR1 is GTSNPN, CDR2 SVGIG, per germline (reference sequence). The trim removed 0 bases at V and 8 bases at J, leaving 4 bases unmatched. The length of the CDR3 is 14 residues. The CDR3 DNA reads as TGTGCCTGGAGTGTAATGACTAGCGGGTATGAGCAGTTCTTC. This codes for CAWSVMTSGYEQFF.

The rearrangement links TRBV4-1 to TRBJ2-5, with TRBD1 matching over 9 bases. Trimming at V came to 1 base and at J to 4 bases, leaving 4 bases not matched to a gene. Germline V gene sequence: CDR1 MGHRA, CDR2 YSYEKL. CDR3 length: 15 amino acids. The CDR3: CASSQGGTGLETQYF. CDR3 coding DNA: TGCGCCAGCAGCCAAGGTGGGACAGGGTTAGAGACCCAGTACTTC.

The chain joins TRBV6-5 to TRBJ1-1, with 8 bases aligning to TRBD1. CDR1 and CDR2 (germline): MNHEY, SVGAGI. The CDR3 is 14 residues long. V dropped 8 bases and J dropped 3; count of bases not matched to a gene: 8. CDR3 loop: CASVYRGTYTEAFF. CDR3 DNA: TGTGCCAGCGTTTACAGGGGGACGTACACTGAAGCTTTCTTT.

The chain carries TRBV6-5 and TRBJ2-4, with D possibly being TRBD1 (8 bases). From germline, CDR1 is MNHEY and CDR2 SVGAGI. Trimming cost V 6 bases and J 8 bases, with 20 bases left between them. CDR3 length equals 15 residues. CDR3 DNA: TGTGCCAGCAGACCCACAGGGGGGGATAGGGACATTCAGTACTTC. Encoded protein: CASRPTGGDRDIQYF.

The chain couples TRBV2 to TRBJ1-1, with D possibly matching TRBD1 (5 bases). The CDR3 covers 13 residues. Deletions cut 4 bases from V and 0 bases from J, with 6 bases between. The germline gives CDR1 SNHLY, CDR2 FYNNEI. The CDR3 sequence: CASSGQMNTEAFF. The CDR3 nucleotides read TGTGCCAGCAGTGGACAGATGAACACTGAAGCTTTCTTT.